A single sample is the source of the 29 T cell receptor beta chains below, sequenced in a study of blood T cell repertoires in COVID-19 (dated by TCRdb to about 2020). Libraries were made using the immunoSEQ multiplex PCR assay. Entries here come from immuneACCESS through TCRdb and include only in-frame sequences with V and J called. Some clones fail to appear in such tables; in the studies checked, an unresolved V gene covers under half of the shortfall, and the cause of the remainder is unknown. Across this sample there are 250,000 to 300,000 clones, with roughly nine tenths seen only once. The ten largest clonotypes hold 2% to 2.5% of the sample. The sample consisted of peripheral blood. The origin of the receptors is a woman in her fifties or sixties who had recovered from COVID-19.

The CDR3 nucleotides read TGTGCCAGCAGTCGTAAGGGACAGGGAGGGACTGAAGCTTTCTTT. It specifies CASSRKGQGGTEAFF. The J gene is TRBJ1-1, the V gene TRBV3-1 (or the pseudogene TRBV3-2); 9 nucleotides agree with TRBD1. The CDR3 contains 15 residues. CDR1 is LGHDT and CDR2 is YNNKEL in the germline V gene (reference sequence). Losses at the gene ends were 6 bases for V and 5 bases for J; bases not matched to a gene: 10.

The rearrangement joins TRBV19 to TRBJ2-7; D is undetermined. Between the trimmed V and J ends, which lost 5 bases and 4 bases, there was a span of 12 bases. CDR1 is LNHDA, CDR2 SQIVND, per germline (reference sequence). The CDR3 extends over 13 amino acids. In nucleotides, the CDR3 is TGTGCCAGTAGTCTACGGGTCAAATACGAGCAGTACTTC. Amino acids: CASSLRVKYEQYF. Using reference TRBV19 and TRBJ2-7 for the parts outside the CDR3, the full variable domain is DGGITQSPKYLFRKEGQNVTLSCEQNLNHDAMYWYRQDPGQGLRLIYYSQIVNDFQKGDIAEGYSVSREKKESFPLTVTSAQKNPTAFYLCASSLRVKYEQYFGPGTRLTVT.

V usage is TRBV7-3 and J usage is TRBJ2-2, with 9 bases lining up with TRBD2. This CDR3 has 14 amino acids. Germline-derived CDR1 and CDR2 are SGHTA and FQGTGA. Trimming at V came to 3 bases and at J to 6 bases, leaving 2 bases not matched to a gene. CDR3 sequence: CASSFGGRAGELFF. The CDR3 DNA sequence: TGTGCCAGCAGCTTTGGCGGGAGGGCCGGGGAGCTGTTTTTT.

This rearrangement joins TRBV7-2 to TRBJ2-7; D unclear. CDR3 length: 12 residues. V shed 5 bases and J shed 6 bases, with 11 bases lying between them. Germline V lookup: CDR1 SGHTA, CDR2 FQGNSA. The CDR3 coding sequence is TGTGCCAGCAGCCCCCCGTTGCGCGAGCAGTACTTC. Translating it yields CASSPPLREQYF.

The J gene is TRBJ2-7, the V gene TRBV4-1; 15 positions agree with TRBD2. CDR3 length equals 15 residues. CDR1 is MGHRA and CDR2 is YSYEKL in the germline V gene. After removal of 4 bases from V and 4 bases from J, the junction contained 2 bases not matched to a gene. Here the CDR3 reads CASSPGTSGRYEQYF. CDR3 bases: TGCGCCAGCAGCCCCGGGACTAGCGGGAGGTACGAGCAGTACTTC.

A single count supports this clone. The chain has TRBV12-5 and TRBJ2-2; D not certain. Trimming removed 7 bases from V and 0 bases from J, with 12 bases in between. The germline CDR1 and CDR2 sequences are LGHNT and FRNRAP. The CDR3 sequence is 15 residues long. This CDR3 is CASVPPVPNTGELFF. The CDR3, as DNA: TGTGCTAGTGTCCCCCCGGTCCCGAACACCGGGGAGCTGTTTTTT.

The rearrangement joins TRBV9 to TRBJ1-4; 8 bases agree with TRBD1. With V trimmed by 2 bases and J by 6 bases, 3 bases remained unmatched. Per the germline V gene, CDR1 is SGDLS and CDR2 is YYNGEE. CDR3 length: 14 residues. CDR3 DNA: TGTGCCAGCAGCGTGGGACAGGATTATGAAAAACTGTTTTTT. This encodes CASSVGQDYEKLFF.

Remarks on this clone: Its ends do not fully match the called genes, so a read error is possible. This chain joins TRBV7-2 and TRBJ1-4; TRBD1 is a possible D gene (6 bases). Germline V gene lookup returns CDR1 SGHTA and CDR2 FQGNSA. This CDR3 comprises 15 residues. The CDR3: CASTLGGGLEGELFF. CDR3 coding DNA: TGTGCCAGCACCTTAGGGGGAGGGTTAGAAGGAGAACTGTTTTTT. Complete variable domain (other parts from reference TRBV7-2 and TRBJ1-4): GAGVSQSPSNKVTEKGKDVELRCDPISGHTALYWYRQSLGQGLEFLIYFQGNSAPDKSGLPSDRFSAERTGGSVSTLTIQRTQQEDSAVYLCASTLGGGLEGELFFGSGTQLSVL.

The rearrangement links TRBV7-2 to TRBJ2-7; D is undetermined. Germline CDR1 SGHTA, CDR2 FQGNSA. Trimming removed 5 bases from V and 2 bases from J, with 10 bases in between. This CDR3 contains 13 residues. Here the CDR3 reads CASSPQAPYEQYF. For the CDR3, the DNA is TGTGCCAGCAGCCCGCAGGCCCCCTACGAGCAGTACTTC.

The V call is TRBV19, the J call TRBJ2-1, with D possibly being TRBD2 (5 bases). Trimming removed 6 bases at V and 0 bases at J, with 12 bases between. This CDR3 region has 15 residues. The germline V gene encodes CDR1 LNHDA and CDR2 SQIVND (reference sequence). The CDR3 sequence: CASSPDWSSYNEQFF. CDR3 bases: TGTGCCAGTAGCCCGGACTGGAGCTCCTACAATGAGCAGTTCTTC.

J is TRBJ2-1 and V is TRBV19, with a tentative D call TRBD2 (6 bases). The V end lost 4 bases, the J end lost 5 bases, and 18 bases lay between the germline ends. The germline CDR1 and CDR2 sequences are LNHDA and SQIVND (reference sequence). The CDR3 runs to 16 residues. DNA of the CDR3: TGTGCCAGTAGTAACGACTGGGGGGTTGGTAACAATGAGCAGTTCTTC. Protein product: CASSNDWGVGNNEQFF.

The chain employs TRBV27 and TRBJ2-7; 10 bases are shared with TRBD1. CDR3 size: 19 residues. V shed 2 bases, J shed 2 bases, and the junction held 15 bases outside the gene matches. Germline V gives CDR1 MNHEY, CDR2 SMNVEV (reference sequence). Here the CDR3 DNA reads TGTGCCAGCAGTTTAGCGCGGATAGCCGGGACAGGGGATACCTACGAGCAGTACTTC. Protein product: CASSLARIAGTGDTYEQYF.

The chain employs TRBV9 and TRBJ2-5; TRBD2 is a possible D gene (5 bases). Trimming took off 0 bases at V and 5 bases at J, with 11 bases between the two ends. CDR3 length equals 14 residues. Germline CDR1 and CDR2: SGDLS and YYNGEE. The CDR3, as DNA: TGTGCCAGCAGCGTAGGGAGTAGCGTGGAGACCCAGTACTTC. This codes for CASSVGSSVETQYF.

V usage is TRBV6-6 and J usage is TRBJ2-5; D might be TRBD2 (6 bases). V gave up 6 bases and J gave up 5 bases, with 13 bases separating them. The CDR3 is 13 amino acids. Germline V CDR1 and CDR2: MNHNY, SVGAGI (reference sequence). The CDR3 here is CASRGLVRETQYF. CDR3 bases: TGTGCCAGCAGGGGACTCGTGCGGGAGACCCAGTACTTC.

The rearrangement uses TRBV4-1 and TRBJ2-1; tentative D call: TRBD2 (5 bases). V was clipped by 0 bases and J by 0 bases, with 9 bases between them. CDR3 length equals 16 residues. CDR1 is MGHRA, CDR2 YSYEKL, per germline. DNA of the CDR3: TGCGCCAGCAGCCAAGAAGGGCTAGCCTCCTACAATGAGCAGTTCTTC. Its protein is CASSQEGLASYNEQFF.

The rearrangement links TRBV11-2 to TRBJ1-1; perhaps TRBD1 as D (5 bases). The CDR3 is made up of 14 amino acids. Germline CDR1 SGHAT, CDR2 FQNNGV. With 1 base removed from V and 6 bases from J, the gap between germline ends came to 12 bases. The CDR3 protein is CASSLGAGLSEAFF. Written as DNA, the CDR3 is TGTGCCAGCAGCTTAGGGGCGGGACTTTCTGAAGCTTTCTTT.

V is TRBV4-1 and J is TRBJ1-1; no clear D. Germline V CDR1 and CDR2: MGHRA, YSYEKL. The V end lost 4 bases, the J end lost 1 base, and 13 bases lay between the germline ends. This CDR3 region has 15 residues. The CDR3 region has the DNA TGCGCCAGCAGCCTATCCCCAGGTCCGAACACTGAAGCTTTCTTT. Protein: CASSLSPGPNTEAFF.

This chain joins TRBV4-3 and TRBJ1-5; D possibly corresponds to TRBD1 (5 bases). The CDR3 totals 15 residues. V shed 4 bases and J shed 3 bases, with 13 bases lying between them. CDR1 and CDR2 from the germline V gene are LGHNA and YSLEER. CDR3 sequence: CASSLGATYNQPQHF. For the CDR3, the DNA is TGCGCCAGCAGCCTAGGGGCGACCTACAATCAGCCCCAGCATTTT.

This chain uses TRBV28 with TRBJ1-3, with D maybe TRBD1 (6 bases). This CDR3 has 14 residues. Trimming shortened V by 6 bases and J by 0 bases, and 9 bases separated the two germline ends. Germline assignment: CDR1 MDHEN and CDR2 SYDVKM. The CDR3 sequence is CASRSRGSGNTIYF. Written as DNA, the CDR3 is TGTGCCAGCAGAAGCAGGGGCTCTGGAAACACCATATATTTT.

The V and J genes are TRBV30 and TRBJ1-1; 10 nucleotides line up with TRBD1. The CDR3 covers 15 residues. With 5 bases clipped from V and 1 base from J, the junction kept 7 bases outside the gene matches. Germline CDR1 GTSNPN, CDR2 SVGIG (reference sequence). In DNA form, the CDR3 reads TGTGCCTGGTGGGACAGGGGTTACTGGAACACTGAAGCTTTCTTT. It is translated as CAWWDRGYWNTEAFF.

For the CDR3, the DNA is TGTGCCAGCAGCTATAGGACGGACAGGGGATACGAGCAGTACTTC. Amino acids: CASSYRTDRGYEQYF. The chain has TRBV11-2 and TRBJ2-7, with 9 nucleotides matching TRBD1. This CDR3 region has 15 residues. V shed 4 bases and J 4 bases; nucleotides not matched to a gene: 8. CDR1 SGHAT and CDR2 FQNNGV come from the germline V gene.

The rearrangement uses TRBV6-6 and TRBJ1-1; D not resolved. CDR1 is MNHNY and CDR2 is SVGAGI in the germline V gene (reference sequence). The V and J ends lost 4 bases and 4 bases respectively, with 4 bases between them. This CDR3 contains 11 residues. The CDR3 region is CASSLITEAFF. In DNA form, the CDR3 reads TGTGCCAGCAGTTTAATCACTGAAGCTTTCTTT.

This chain joins TRBV19 and TRBJ1-2; D is possibly TRBD1 (6 bases). V lost 7 bases to trimming and J lost 2 bases, with 20 bases between them. This CDR3 is built from 16 residues. The germline V gene has CDR1 LNHDA and CDR2 SQIVND (reference sequence). CDR3 residues: CASTMGGPNLNYGYTF. The CDR3, as DNA: TGTGCCAGTACCATGGGGGGGCCAAATTTAAACTATGGCTACACCTTC.

This clone appeared once. V gene TRBV7-8 combines with J gene TRBJ1-2, with D uncertain. The CDR3 spans 14 residues. Trimming cost V 1 base and J 2 bases, with 8 bases left between them. Germline V gene data show CDR1 as SGHVS and CDR2 as FQNEAQ. This CDR3 reads CASSLGHSNYGYTF. CDR3 coding DNA: TGTGCCAGCAGCTTAGGCCACTCCAACTATGGCTACACCTTC.

The V call is TRBV5-1, the J call TRBJ2-7; D unclear. Germline-derived CDR1 and CDR2 are SGHRS and YFSETQ. This CDR3 contains 15 residues. Between the trimmed V and J ends, which lost 0 bases and 3 bases, there was a span of 13 bases. CDR3 coding DNA: TGCGCCAGCAGCTTGGCTCGAAGCGCCGACTACGAGCAGTACTTC. Encoded protein: CASSLARSADYEQYF.

The chain links TRBV25-1 to TRBJ2-5; D is unclear. Per germline, CDR1 MGHDK and CDR2 SYGVNS. Trimming left V 2 bases short and J 8 bases short, with 12 bases between. The CDR3 length is 13 residues. The CDR3 region is CASSESRVLTQYF. CDR3 DNA: TGTGCCAGCAGTGAAAGCCGAGTGCTTACCCAGTACTTC. Supplemented by reference TRBV25-1 and TRBJ2-5, the full variable domain reads EADIYQTPRYLVIGTGKKITLECSQTMGHDKMYWYQQDPGMELHLIHYSYGVNSTEKGDLSSESTVSRIRTEHFPLTLESARPSHTSQYLCASSESRVLTQYFGPGTRLLVL.

This chain links TRBV19 with TRBJ2-7; 8 bases line up with TRBD1. J was trimmed by 4 bases and V by 4 bases; bases with no gene match: 18. Per the germline V gene, CDR1 is LNHDA and CDR2 is SQIVND (reference sequence). CDR3 length: 18 residues. CDR3: CASSNQLNTQGARYEQYF. CDR3 in DNA: TGTGCCAGTAGTAACCAGCTCAACACCCAGGGGGCTAGGTACGAGCAGTACTTC.

The J gene is TRBJ1-5, the V gene TRBV9; D ambiguous. The CDR3 sequence is 14 residues long. Deletions cut 0 bases from V and 7 bases from J, with 11 bases between. The germline CDR1 and CDR2 sequences are SGDLS and YYNGEE. The CDR3: CASSVDGVPQPQHF. The CDR3 DNA reads TGTGCCAGCAGCGTAGACGGGGTCCCCCAGCCCCAGCATTTT. Looking up the rest from reference TRBV9 and TRBJ1-5 gives the full variable domain: DSGVTQTPKHLITATGQRVTLRCSPRSGDLSVYWYQQSLDQGLQFLIQYYNGEERAKGNILERFSAQQFPDLHSELNLSSLELGDSALYFCASSVDGVPQPQHFGDGTRLSIL.

This clone was counted only a few times. The J gene is TRBJ1-5, the V gene TRBV19, with 8 bases that match TRBD1. Looked up from germline, CDR1 is LNHDA and CDR2 is SQIVND (reference sequence). The CDR3 contains 16 residues. The junction had 8 bases not matched to a gene; V was cut back by 5 bases and J by 2 bases. CDR3 DNA: TGTGCCAGTAGTCTGAGAGCGACAGGGGGCAATCAGCCCCAGCATTTT. Its translation: CASSLRATGGNQPQHF.